These 9 T cell receptor beta chains were sequenced from one sample in a study of human T cells and chemical hapten exposure. TCRdb itself ran the RACE reads through MiXCR, one entry per CDR3 protein. The table shows 49,000 or so distinct CDR3 sequences, with about 4.5% occurring only once. Indicated time point: healthy volunteer bleed at 2 weeks. Unfractionated whole blood served as the source for total RNA extraction. The sample consisted of whole blood. These receptors all come from a human donor in good health. Some clones in this sample may be carry-over from other donors' samples.

This clonotype has a count of ten or more. The V and J genes are TRBV2 and TRBJ1-5, with a tentative D call TRBD1 (6 bases). Germline-derived CDR1 and CDR2 are SNHLY and FYNNEI. The CDR3 loop spans 12 amino acids. V was pared by 7 bases and J by 10 bases, with 14 bases between. DNA of the CDR3: TGTGCCAGCACCCAAGGGGGAGGCCCCCAGCATTTT. Translating it yields CASTQGGGPQHF.

The chain employs TRBV4-1 and TRBJ1-2; 8 nucleotides match TRBD1. V shed 1 base and J 8 bases; nucleotides not matched to a gene: 12. The length of the CDR3 is 16 residues. Germline lookup yields CDR1 MGHRA and CDR2 YSYEKL. The CDR3 loop reads CASSQVWTGKFGGYTF. DNA for the CDR3: TGCGCCAGCAGCCAAGTCTGGACAGGGAAGTTTGGCGGCTACACCTTC.

This clonotype occurred a few times. This rearrangement joins TRBV7-2 to TRBJ2-7; a possible D gene is TRBD1 (5 bases). The CDR3 totals 17 residues. V was shortened by 2 bases and J by 0 bases, with 17 bases between the two germline ends. Germline assignment: CDR1 SGHTA and CDR2 FQGNSA. Here the CDR3 reads CASSLLGAAGFSYEQYF. CDR3 nucleotide sequence: TGTGCCAGCAGCTTATTAGGGGCGGCCGGTTTCTCCTACGAGCAGTACTTC.

This clonotype was seen repeatedly, ten times or more. The J gene is TRBJ2-1, the V gene TRBV27; 10 nucleotides match TRBD1. The germline V gene has CDR1 MNHEY and CDR2 SMNVEV (reference sequence). J was trimmed by 7 bases and V by 6 bases; bases with no gene match: 9. The CDR3 is 15 residues long. The CDR3 loop reads CASRSGQGIGNEQFF. Here the CDR3 DNA reads TGTGCCAGCAGGTCGGGACAGGGGATTGGGAATGAGCAGTTCTTC.

This clonotype has just a few counts. The chain links TRBV29-1 to TRBJ2-7; weak D call: TRBD2 (5 bases). From germline, CDR1 is SQVTM and CDR2 ANQGSEA. The CDR3 consists of 12 residues. V lost 4 bases, J lost 3 bases, and 10 bases lay in between. The CDR3 loop is CSVVRGNYEQYF. CDR3 sequence (DNA): TGCAGCGTTGTAAGAGGGAACTACGAGCAGTACTTC.

This clonotype appeared many times. The gene calls are TRBV5-6 and TRBJ1-2, with 8 bases matching TRBD1. This CDR3 region has 16 residues. The germline V gene encodes CDR1 SGHDT and CDR2 YYEEEE. With V trimmed by 5 bases and J by 6 bases, 15 bases remained unmatched. CDR3 DNA sequence: TGTGCCAGCAGTCCCCGACAGGGGATTCTCCCACATGGCTACACCTTC. It is translated as CASSPRQGILPHGYTF.

There are many counts of this clonotype. The V and J genes are TRBV7-3 and TRBJ2-1, with 8 bases that match TRBD1. This CDR3 is 17 amino acids long. The germline CDR1 and CDR2 sequences are SGHTA and FQGTGA. V lost 0 bases, J lost 0 bases, and 4 bases stayed unmatched. The CDR3 protein is CASSLTGTGGSYNEQFF. For the CDR3, the DNA is TGTGCCAGCAGCTTAACAGGGACAGGCGGCTCCTACAATGAGCAGTTCTTC.

In its sample, this clonotype was seen a few times. The chain recombines TRBV5-1 with TRBJ1-1, with a weak D call TRBD1 (6 bases). V was shortened by 4 bases and J by 1 base, with 11 bases between the two germline ends. CDR3 length equals 14 residues. Germline V CDR1 and CDR2: SGHRS, YFSETQ. This chain's CDR3 is CASSRGGQNTEAFF. CDR3 DNA: TGCGCCAGCAGCCGGGGGGGGCAGAACACTGAAGCTTTCTTT.

This clonotype was found a few times. The rearrangement uses TRBV11-2 and TRBJ2-2; TRBD1 agrees at 12 bases. Germline loops: CDR1 SGHAT, CDR2 FQNNGV. The V and J ends lost 4 bases and 7 bases, in that order; junction bases with no gene match: 4. The CDR3 is made up of 15 amino acids. The CDR3 DNA is TGTGCCAGCAGCTACGGGACAGGGGGCATCGGGGAGCTGTTTTTT. Translated: CASSYGTGGIGELFF.